The T cell receptor beta chain under discussion was sequenced for a study of shared clonotypes between healthy human individuals. Regarding this clone: Its antigen remains unidentified.

Study results and limitations: Generation probability values for non-shared clonotypes were lower than those for clonotypes shared by all four donors. Researchers sampled only blood; tissue repertoires likely differ. Between a handful of donors, naive CD4 clonotypes were shared at a level of approximately 5%. As a rule, naive subsets had a larger estimated richness than memory subsets.

The CDR3 sequence is 13 residues long. The germline CDR1 and CDR2 sequences are SGHTA and FQGNSA. V shed 4 bases, J shed 7 bases, and the junction held 3 bases outside the gene matches. Sequenced by immunoSEQ multiplex PCR; TCRdb stores in-frame clones only, minus some. This sample has millions of clones; around 95% occur once, and the top ten carry 0.13%. The chain joins TRBV7-2 to TRBJ1-2; the match to TRBD1 covers 10 bases. This receptor was identified in a man aged 18 to 30 in good health. Material for sequencing was naive CD4+ T cells sorted from blood. Sample subset: CD45RA+ positively selected. CDR3 nucleotides: TGTGCCAGCAGCTCAGGACAGGGGGTTGGCTACACCTTC. Amino acids: CASSSGQGVGYTF.